The present entry profiles one TCR beta chain with its context. TCRbeta library construction was performed incorporating unique molecular identifiers. TCRdb recomputed calls from the PCR reads with MiXCR, one row per CDR3 protein. The sample includes around 680,000 distinct CDR3 sequences, around 17% of them seen just once. This sample stems from a study of T-cell reconstitution after alpha-beta-depleted transplantation in children. V was shortened by 6 bases and J by 0 bases, with 8 bases between the two germline ends. CDR1 is DFQATT, CDR2 SNEGSKA, per germline (reference sequence). This CDR3 spans 13 amino acids.

The V gene is TRBV20-1, the J gene TRBJ2-2; D might be TRBD2 (5 bases). The specimen comprised PBMCs from the stem cell graft donor, sampled from the stem cell graft. The receptor comes from a human donor who donated a stem cell graft to a child with acute myeloid leukemia. The CDR3, as DNA: TGCAGTGCATCGGGGACGAACACCGGGGAGCTGTTTTTT. Translation: CSASGTNTGELFF.